This T cell receptor beta chain was profiled in a study of regulatory T cells in long-lasting Graves disease. Time point given: newly diagnosed GD, antithyroid drugs for less than 3 months. RNA extracted from PBMCs served as the sequencing template. In building TCR beta libraries, iRepertoire HTBI primers were used together with Arm-PCR of CDR3 regions. TCRdb ran MiXCR on the multiplex PCR reads and lists one entry per CDR3 protein. The sample lists hundreds of thousands of distinct CDR3 sequences; less than 20% were seen once. Deletions cut 5 bases from V and 5 bases from J, with 8 bases between. This CDR3 comprises 12 residues. The germline V gene has CDR1 SGDLS and CDR2 YYNGEE. This clonotype was seen at least ten times. These sequences were also reported in another study, on T cells in Graves' hyperthyroidism and ophthalmopathy.

The sequencing used peripheral blood mononuclear cells (PBMCs), collected at new diagnosis, from a patient treated with antithyroid drugs. This chain links TRBV9 with TRBJ1-5; D ambiguous. The receptor was derived from a woman aged 25-40 years with Graves disease. The DNA for the CDR3 is TGTGCCAGCAGTGTCGGCGATCAGCCCCAGCATTTT. This codes for CASSVGDQPQHF.